This is a list of T cell receptor beta chains from one sample in a study of cytomegalovirus exposure and HLA in healthy donors. TCRdb's table, derived via immunoSEQ multiplex PCR, lists solely in-frame clones and lacks some. The data contain about 140,000 clones, 80% of them singletons. The sequencing input was PBMCs. These receptors all come from a man aged 30 to 45 in good health and CMV-seronegative. The CDR3 runs from the conserved cysteine through the conserved F or W. D genes are given only for firm matches. Where a row states a size, it is once, few, many or the class of an expanded clone; other rows omit it.

cdr3_length,j_call,d_call,v_call,clone_size,cdr3_nt,cdr3_aa
18,TRBJ2-3,-,TRBV2,-,TGTGCCAGCCGTTTGTTATCACCAGGGGTTAGGTCTACAGATACGCAGTATTTT,CASRLLSPGVRSTDTQYF
15,TRBJ1-1,-,TRBV18,-,TGTGCCAGCTCACCACCTCACAGGGTCGACACTGAAGCTTTCTTT,CASSPPHRVDTEAFF
16,TRBJ1-1,-,TRBV5-1,few,TGCGCCAGCAGCCCCACTCGTTTTCAAAGGAACACTGAAGCTTTCTTT,CASSPTRFQRNTEAFF
15,TRBJ2-7,TRBD2,TRBV7-6,-,TGTGCCAGCAGCTTCCGACTAGCGGGAGCATCCGAGCAGTACTTC,CASSFRLAGASEQYF
15,TRBJ2-4,TRBD2,TRBV6-5,-,TGTGCCAGCAGTCAGGGCGGGGGAGCCAAAAACATTCAGTACTTC,CASSQGGGAKNIQYF
16,TRBJ2-1,-,TRBV5-1,-,TGCGCCAGCAGCTTGTCGGGATCGAGCTCCTACAATGAGCAGTTCTTC,CASSLSGSSSYNEQFF
14,TRBJ1-2,-,TRBV19,-,TGTGCCAGTAGTAGGGGACAAATAGGCTATGGCTACACCTTC,CASSRGQIGYGYTF
14,TRBJ2-3,-,TRBV5-1,once,TGCGCCAGCAGCCCCCGGACAGCCACAGATACGCAGTATTTT,CASSPRTATDTQYF
16,TRBJ2-5,TRBD1,TRBV5-1,-,TGCGCCAGCAGCCCCCCTGGGACAGGTTCTATTCAGACCCAGTACTTC,CASSPPGTGSIQTQYF
16,TRBJ2-1,-,TRBV7-6,-,TGTGCCAGCAGCTTGGAGGGGATAAGCTCCTACAATGAGCAGTTCTTC,CASSLEGISSYNEQFF
14,TRBJ2-5,TRBD2,TRBV6-5,-,TGTGCCAGCAGTTACTCAACTAGCGGGAGGGCCCAGTACTTC,CASSYSTSGRAQYF
17,TRBJ1-6,-,TRBV6-1,once,TGTGCCAGCAGTGAAGCCCGGGGTACGGGTAATAATTCACCCCTCCACTTT,CASSEARGTGNNSPLHF
14,TRBJ1-3,-,TRBV6-1,-,TGTGCCAGCAGTGAACAGGGTCCTGGAAACACCATATATTTT,CASSEQGPGNTIYF
13,TRBJ1-1,-,TRBV7-3,once,TGTGCCAGCAGCTTAAGGGGGGACACTGAAGCTTTCTTT,CASSLRGDTEAFF
14,TRBJ2-3,TRBD2,TRBV14,-,TGTGCCAGCAGCCTTCGGGGGGGCGCAGATACGCAGTATTTT,CASSLRGGADTQYF
15,TRBJ1-4,-,TRBV18,-,TGTGCCAGCTCACCACCGTCGCAGACTAATGAAAAACTGTTTTTT,CASSPPSQTNEKLFF
15,TRBJ1-4,TRBD1,TRBV19,-,TGTGCCAGTAGTAGTGGGACAGCAACTAATGAAAAACTGTTTTTT,CASSSGTATNEKLFF
14,TRBJ2-7,-,TRBV4-2,-,TGTGCCAGCAGCCAAGCCTACGGTGCGGGGGAGCAGTACTTC,CASSQAYGAGEQYF
17,TRBJ2-7,TRBD1,TRBV19,-,TGTGCCAGTAGTAAACGCTCGACAGGGGCTTCCTCCTACGAGCAGTACTTC,CASSKRSTGASSYEQYF
19,TRBJ2-6,TRBD1,TRBV9,few,TGTGCCAGCAGCTCACGACCGGGACAGGGTCTTTTAAGGGCCAACGTCCTGACTTTC,CASSSRPGQGLLRANVLTF
15,TRBJ2-1,TRBD2,TRBV5-4,-,TGTGCCAGCAGCCCAGGGCTAGCGGGAGGTAATGAGCAGTTCTTC,CASSPGLAGGNEQFF
17,TRBJ2-7,TRBD1,TRBV4-1,-,TGCGCCAGCAGCCAAGTTTCCCAGGGACAGGGGAGCTACGAGCAGTACTTC,CASSQVSQGQGSYEQYF
15,TRBJ2-7,TRBD1,TRBV4-1,-,TGCGCCAGCAGCTACGGACAGGCGAGCTCCTACGAGCAGTACTTC,CASSYGQASSYEQYF
12,TRBJ2-7,-,TRBV11-2,-,TGTGCCAGCAGCCGTAACTCCTACGAGCAGTACTTC,CASSRNSYEQYF
14,TRBJ1-2,TRBD1,TRBV28,-,TGTGCCAGCAGGCTGCCAGGGGGCCCGTATGGCTACCCCTTC,CASRLPGGPYGYPF
19,TRBJ2-3,TRBD2,TRBV19,-,TGTGCCAGCAGCCTTCTCTCGCGGGGGGTTCTTTTTAGCACAGATACGCAGTATTTT,CASSLLSRGVLFSTDTQYF
17,TRBJ1-1,-,TRBV5-1,-,TGCGCCAGCAGCTCCGTGATAAGCCCAGGGCGGTACACTGAAGCTTTCTTT,CASSSVISPGRYTEAFF
16,TRBJ2-4,TRBD2,TRBV7-2,-,TGTGCCAGCAGACCCGGGACTAGCGGGGCCCCAAACATTCAGTACTTC,CASRPGTSGAPNIQYF
15,TRBJ1-2,TRBD1,TRBV28,-,TGTGCCAGCAGTACAGGGGGCGACGAGGACTATGGCTACACCTTC,CASSTGGDEDYGYTF
14,TRBJ2-1,-,TRBV10-2,-,TGCGCCAGCACTCCCCCCAGGGGTTACAATGAGCAGTTCTTC,CASTPPRGYNEQFF
13,TRBJ2-7,TRBD1,TRBV27,-,TGTGCCAGCACCACAGGGGCTGGGTACGAGCAGTACTTC,CASTTGAGYEQYF
16,TRBJ2-3,TRBD2,TRBV11-3,-,TGTGCCAGCAGCTCCCTAGCGGGGGGCAACACAGATACGCAGTATTTT,CASSSLAGGNTDTQYF